These 8 T cell receptor beta chains were all obtained from the same sample, sequenced in a study of T cells after yellow fever vaccination. MiXCR, run by TCRdb on the 5' RACE reads, gives a single entry per CDR3 protein. Of under 400,000 distinct CDR3 sequences in the sample, under 15% were seen once. The material sequenced was CD4+ T cells sorted from PBMCs, taken 15 days after the yellow fever booster vaccination. These receptors were taken from a man younger than 35 who received the YFV17D yellow fever vaccine.

The genes are TRBV15 and TRBJ1-1, with unresolved D. Germline CDR1 and CDR2: LNHNV and YYDKDF (reference sequence). The V gene lost 0 bases and the J gene lost 7 bases, with 15 bases spanning the gap. The CDR3 length is 15 residues. DNA of the CDR3: TGTGCCACCAGCAGAGATCTGGGTGTGTCAGATGAAGCTTTCTTT. Residues: CATSRDLGVSDEAFF.

V gene TRBV2 combines with J gene TRBJ2-5; D call uncertain. Germline assignment: CDR1 SNHLY and CDR2 FYNNEI. The CDR3 runs to 12 residues. V shed 5 bases and J shed 3 bases, with 7 bases lying between them. The CDR3 sequence is CASSTDKETQYF. The CDR3 nucleotides read TGTGCCAGCAGTACAGATAAAGAGACCCAGTACTTC.

This clonotype was seen repeatedly, ten times or more. The CDR3 bases are TGCAGTGCTGTGACTCCAAGCTCCTACAATGAGCAGTTCTTC. This sequence encodes CSAVTPSSYNEQFF. The rearrangement uses TRBV20-1 and TRBJ2-1, with D uncertain. The germline gives CDR1 DFQATT, CDR2 SNEGSKA (reference sequence). V shed 5 bases and J shed 0 bases, with 11 bases lying between them. The CDR3 has 14 amino acids.

This clonotype occurred a few times. The CDR3 DNA sequence: TGTGCCAGCAGTACCACAGGGGCACACAACTATGGCTACACCTTC. Amino acid sequence: CASSTTGAHNYGYTF. This chain connects TRBV6-6 to TRBJ1-2; 7 nucleotides agree with TRBD1. The CDR3 contains 15 residues. Germline CDR1 and CDR2: MNHNY and SVGAGI (reference sequence). Trimming took 5 bases from V and 2 from J; bases not matched to a gene: 8.

The gene calls are TRBV5-1 and TRBJ1-6; TRBD1 is a possible D gene (6 bases). Germline V gene lookup returns CDR1 SGHRS and CDR2 YFSETQ. Trimming removed 6 bases at V and 7 bases at J, with 17 bases between. This CDR3 contains 15 residues. The CDR3 sequence: CASTMDSPRNSPLHF. CDR3 DNA: TGCGCCAGCACCATGGACAGCCCCCGGAATTCACCCCTCCACTTT.

The chain uses TRBV6-2 or TRBV6-3 and TRBJ1-5, with D hard to call. V dropped 8 bases and J dropped 3 bases, with 8 bases sitting between them. CDR1 is MNHEY, CDR2 SVGEGT, per germline. CDR3 length: 12 residues. In nucleotides, the CDR3 is TGTGCCAGCGCCGATGCCAATCAGCCCCAGCATTTT. Translation gives CASADANQPQHF.

There are a few counts of this clonotype. This chain joins TRBV25-1 and TRBJ1-6; tentatively, D is TRBD1 (6 bases). V was clipped by 8 bases and J by 8 bases, with 13 bases between them. CDR1 is MGHDK, CDR2 SYGVNS, per germline. The CDR3 sequence is 13 residues long. The DNA of the CDR3 is TGTGCCAGCCGAACAGGGTGGGATTCACCCCTCCACTTT. Its protein is CASRTGWDSPLHF.

The chain uses TRBV7-8 and TRBJ2-7, with TRBD1 as a possible D gene (6 bases). Per the germline V gene, CDR1 is SGHVS and CDR2 is FQNEAQ. This CDR3 contains 13 residues. Trimming cost V 10 bases and J 4 bases, with 17 bases left between them. The CDR3 nucleotides read TGTGCCACCAAAAGCCGACAGGAATACGAGCAGTACTTC. Amino acid sequence: CATKSRQEYEQYF.